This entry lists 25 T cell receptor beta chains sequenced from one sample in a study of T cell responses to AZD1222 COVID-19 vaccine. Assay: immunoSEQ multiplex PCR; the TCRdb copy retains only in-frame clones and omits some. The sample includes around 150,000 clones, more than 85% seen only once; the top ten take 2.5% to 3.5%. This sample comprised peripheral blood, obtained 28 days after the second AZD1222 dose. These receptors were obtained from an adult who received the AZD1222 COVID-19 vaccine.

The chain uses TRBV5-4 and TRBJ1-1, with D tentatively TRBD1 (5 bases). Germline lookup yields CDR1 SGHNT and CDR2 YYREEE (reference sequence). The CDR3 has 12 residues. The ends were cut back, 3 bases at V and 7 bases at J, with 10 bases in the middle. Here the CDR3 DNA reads TGTGCCAGCAGCTCAGGGCAAGGTGAAGCTTTCTTT. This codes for CASSSGQGEAFF.

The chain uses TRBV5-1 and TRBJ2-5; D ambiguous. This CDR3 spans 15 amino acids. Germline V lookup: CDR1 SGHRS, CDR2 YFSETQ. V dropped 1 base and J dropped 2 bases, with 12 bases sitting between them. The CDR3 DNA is TGCGCCAGCAGCTTGAGCTTGGCAGGTCAAGAGACCCAGTACTTC. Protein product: CASSLSLAGQETQYF.

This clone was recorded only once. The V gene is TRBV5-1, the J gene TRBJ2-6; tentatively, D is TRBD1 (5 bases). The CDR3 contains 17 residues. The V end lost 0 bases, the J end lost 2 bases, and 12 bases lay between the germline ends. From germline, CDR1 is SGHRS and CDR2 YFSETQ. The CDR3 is CASSLAVGVPGANVLTF. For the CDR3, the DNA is TGCGCCAGCAGCTTGGCTGTAGGGGTCCCTGGGGCCAACGTCCTGACTTTC.

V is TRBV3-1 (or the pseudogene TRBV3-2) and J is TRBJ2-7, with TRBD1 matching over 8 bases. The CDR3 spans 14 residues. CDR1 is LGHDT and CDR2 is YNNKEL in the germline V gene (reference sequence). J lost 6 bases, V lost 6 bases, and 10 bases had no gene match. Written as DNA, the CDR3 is TGTGCCAGCAGGCGGACAGGGCCGGGATCCGAGCAGTACTTC. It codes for CASRRTGPGSEQYF.

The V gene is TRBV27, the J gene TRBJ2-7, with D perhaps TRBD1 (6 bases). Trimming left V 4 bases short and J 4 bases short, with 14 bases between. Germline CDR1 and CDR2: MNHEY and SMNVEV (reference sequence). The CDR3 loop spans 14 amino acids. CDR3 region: CASSSTGTLYEQYF. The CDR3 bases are TGTGCCAGCAGTTCAACCGGGACATTATACGAGCAGTACTTC.

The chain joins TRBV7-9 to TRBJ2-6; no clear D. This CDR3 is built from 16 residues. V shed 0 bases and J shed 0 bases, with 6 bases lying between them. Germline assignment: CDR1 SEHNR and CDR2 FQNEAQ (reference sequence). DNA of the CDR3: TGTGCCAGCAGCTTAGCGGGGAACTCTGGGGCCAACGTCCTGACTTTC. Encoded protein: CASSLAGNSGANVLTF.

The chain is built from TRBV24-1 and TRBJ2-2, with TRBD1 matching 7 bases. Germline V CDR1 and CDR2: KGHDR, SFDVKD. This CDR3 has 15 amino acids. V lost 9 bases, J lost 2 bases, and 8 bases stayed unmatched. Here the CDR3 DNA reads TGTGCCACCTCGGGGACAGAGAGAAACACCGGGGAGCTGTTTTTT. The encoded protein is CATSGTERNTGELFF.

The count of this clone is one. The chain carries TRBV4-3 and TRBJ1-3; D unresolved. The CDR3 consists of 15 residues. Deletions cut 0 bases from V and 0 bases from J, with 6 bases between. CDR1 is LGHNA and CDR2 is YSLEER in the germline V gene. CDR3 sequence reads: CASSQDRPSGNTIYF. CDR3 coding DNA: TGCGCCAGCAGCCAAGATAGGCCCTCTGGAAACACCATATATTTT.

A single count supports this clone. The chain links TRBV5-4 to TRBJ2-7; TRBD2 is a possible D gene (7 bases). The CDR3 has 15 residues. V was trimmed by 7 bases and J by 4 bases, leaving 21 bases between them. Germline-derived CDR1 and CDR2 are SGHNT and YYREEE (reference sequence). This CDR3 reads CASAKGGGNRYEQYF. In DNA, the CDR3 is TGTGCCAGCGCCAAAGGGGGAGGGAATCGATACGAGCAGTACTTC.

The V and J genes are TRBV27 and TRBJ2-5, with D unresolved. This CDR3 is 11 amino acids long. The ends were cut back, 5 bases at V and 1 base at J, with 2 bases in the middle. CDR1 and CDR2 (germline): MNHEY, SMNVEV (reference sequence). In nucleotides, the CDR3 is TGTGCCAGCAGTCCCCAAGAGACCCAGTACTTC. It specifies CASSPQETQYF.

DNA for the CDR3: TGTGCCAGCAGTTTACCAGGGGAGGATGAAAAACTGTTTTTT. This codes for CASSLPGEDEKLFF. The chain is built from TRBV28 and TRBJ1-4; tentative D call: TRBD1 (6 bases). V was clipped by 2 bases and J by 6 bases, with 10 bases between them. Germline V gene sequence: CDR1 MDHEN, CDR2 SYDVKM. This CDR3 has 14 amino acids.

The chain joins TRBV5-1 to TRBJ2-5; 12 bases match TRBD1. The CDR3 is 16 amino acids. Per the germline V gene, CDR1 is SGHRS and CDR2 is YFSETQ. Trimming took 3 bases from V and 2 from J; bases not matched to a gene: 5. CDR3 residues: CASSWGTGGPQETQYF. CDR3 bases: TGCGCCAGCAGCTGGGGGACAGGGGGCCCGCAAGAGACCCAGTACTTC.

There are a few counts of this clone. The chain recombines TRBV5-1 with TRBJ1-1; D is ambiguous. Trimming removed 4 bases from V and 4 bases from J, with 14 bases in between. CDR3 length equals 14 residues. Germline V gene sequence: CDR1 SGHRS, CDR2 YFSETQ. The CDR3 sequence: CASSGRGYLTEAFF. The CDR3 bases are TGCGCCAGCAGCGGCCGGGGTTACCTCACTGAAGCTTTCTTT.

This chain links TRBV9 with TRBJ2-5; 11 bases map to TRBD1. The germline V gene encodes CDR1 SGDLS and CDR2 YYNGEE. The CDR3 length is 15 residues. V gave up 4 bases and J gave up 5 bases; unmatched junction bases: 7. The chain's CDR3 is CASSLSGTGGETQYF. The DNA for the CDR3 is TGTGCCAGCAGCTTATCCGGGACAGGGGGGGAGACCCAGTACTTC.

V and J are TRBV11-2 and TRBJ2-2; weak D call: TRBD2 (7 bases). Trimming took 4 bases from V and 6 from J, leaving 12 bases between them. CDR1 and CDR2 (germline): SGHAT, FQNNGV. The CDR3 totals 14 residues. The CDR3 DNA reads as TGTGCCAGCAGCTGGGGGGGCGATGCCGGGGAGCTGTTTTTT. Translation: CASSWGGDAGELFF.

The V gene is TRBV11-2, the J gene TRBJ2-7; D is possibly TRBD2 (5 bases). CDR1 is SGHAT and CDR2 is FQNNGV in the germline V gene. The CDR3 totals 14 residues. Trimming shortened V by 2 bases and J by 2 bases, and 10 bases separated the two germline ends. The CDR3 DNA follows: TGTGCCAGCAGCTTACAAGACGGGACCTACGAGCAGTACTTC. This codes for CASSLQDGTYEQYF.

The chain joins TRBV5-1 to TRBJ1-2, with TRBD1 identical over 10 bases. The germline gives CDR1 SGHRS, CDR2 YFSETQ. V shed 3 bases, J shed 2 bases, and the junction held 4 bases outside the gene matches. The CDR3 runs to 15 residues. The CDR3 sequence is CASSSGTGVNYGYTF. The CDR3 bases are TGCGCCAGCAGCTCCGGGACAGGGGTAAACTATGGCTACACCTTC.

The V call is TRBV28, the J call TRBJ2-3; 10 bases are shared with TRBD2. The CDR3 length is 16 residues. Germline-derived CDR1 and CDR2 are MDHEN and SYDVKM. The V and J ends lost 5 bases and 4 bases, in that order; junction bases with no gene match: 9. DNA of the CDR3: TGTGCCAGCAGTACTAGCGGGGAGGGCCACCCAGATACGCAGTATTTT. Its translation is CASSTSGEGHPDTQYF.

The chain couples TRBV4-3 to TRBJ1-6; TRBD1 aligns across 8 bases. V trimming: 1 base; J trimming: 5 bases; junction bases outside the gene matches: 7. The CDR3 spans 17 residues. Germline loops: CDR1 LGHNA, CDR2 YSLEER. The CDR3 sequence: CASSQGTGGINNSPLHF. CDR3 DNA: TGCGCCAGCAGCCAAGGAACAGGGGGGATAAATAATTCACCCCTCCACTTT.

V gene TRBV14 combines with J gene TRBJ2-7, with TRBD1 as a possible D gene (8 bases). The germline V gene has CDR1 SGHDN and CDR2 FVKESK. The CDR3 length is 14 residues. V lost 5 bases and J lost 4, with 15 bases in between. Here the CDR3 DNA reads TGTGCCAGCAGCAAGACAGGGGAGGGTTACGAGCAGTACTTC. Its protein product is CASSKTGEGYEQYF.

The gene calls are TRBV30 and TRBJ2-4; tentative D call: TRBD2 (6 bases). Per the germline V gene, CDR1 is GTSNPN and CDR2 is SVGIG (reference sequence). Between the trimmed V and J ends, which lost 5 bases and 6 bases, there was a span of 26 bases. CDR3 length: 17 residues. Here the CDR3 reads CAWGRSDWEAGRNIQYF. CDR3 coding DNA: TGTGCCTGGGGGCGGTCGGATTGGGAGGCAGGGCGAAACATTCAGTACTTC.

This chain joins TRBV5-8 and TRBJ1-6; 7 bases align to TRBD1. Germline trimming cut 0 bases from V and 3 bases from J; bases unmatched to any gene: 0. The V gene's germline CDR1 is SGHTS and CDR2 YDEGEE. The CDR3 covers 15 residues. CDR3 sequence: CASSLGQGYNSPLHF. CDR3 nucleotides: TGTGCCAGCAGCTTGGGACAGGGCTATAATTCACCCCTCCACTTT.

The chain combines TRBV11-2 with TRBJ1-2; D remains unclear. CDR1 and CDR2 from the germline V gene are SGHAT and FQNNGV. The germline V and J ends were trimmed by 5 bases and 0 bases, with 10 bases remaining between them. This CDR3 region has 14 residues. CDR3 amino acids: CASSPDGSNYGYTF. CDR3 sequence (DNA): TGTGCCAGCAGCCCGGACGGGTCTAACTATGGCTACACCTTC.

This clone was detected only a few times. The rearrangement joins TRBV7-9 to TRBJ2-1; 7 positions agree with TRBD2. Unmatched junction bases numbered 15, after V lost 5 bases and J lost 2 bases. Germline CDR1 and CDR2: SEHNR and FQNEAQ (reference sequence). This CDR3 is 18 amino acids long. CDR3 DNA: TGTGCCAGCAGCCCTCCAGGGCTAGCGGAATCTACCTACAATGAGCAGTTCTTC. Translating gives CASSPPGLAESTYNEQFF.

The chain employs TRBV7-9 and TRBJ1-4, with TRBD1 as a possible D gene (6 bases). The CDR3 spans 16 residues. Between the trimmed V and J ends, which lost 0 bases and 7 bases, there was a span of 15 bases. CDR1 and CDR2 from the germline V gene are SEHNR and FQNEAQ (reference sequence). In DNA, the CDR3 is TGTGCCAGCAGCTTAGCGATGGCAGGGGCCGGTGAAAAACTGTTTTTT. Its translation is CASSLAMAGAGEKLFF.